The 28 T cell receptor beta chains in this list originate from one sample, sequenced in a study of graft-versus-host responses after intestinal transplantation. Here immunoSEQ multiplex PCR was the method, and the copy in TCRdb shows in-frame clones only, minus some. The table lists around 15,000 clones, 70% of them singletons. Lamina propria and intraepithelial lymphocytes were released by processing graft tissue. Here the sequenced sample was ileum tissue, taken around 99 weeks after intestinal transplantation. The source of these receptors is a human patient who received an intestinal transplant, so some T cells may come from the graft donor.

This clone showed up just a few times. The chain links TRBV21-1 to TRBJ2-7; the table's D call, TRBD2, has no DNA check behind it. TRBV21-1 is classified as a pseudogene. The CDR3 covers 15 residues. The CDR3 region is CASSQEWGGPYEQYF. The CDR3 DNA is TGTGCCAGCAGCCAAGAATGGGGAGGGCCCTACGAGCAGTACTTC.

This clone was counted a single time. The chain combines TRBV27 with TRBJ2-7; maybe TRBD2 (5 bases). Germline V lookup: CDR1 MNHEY, CDR2 SMNVEV (reference sequence). Trimming left V 2 bases short and J 7 bases short, with 21 bases between. The CDR3 has 16 amino acids. CDR3 in DNA: TGTGCCAGCAGTTTAAATCTCTGGCGGGTTGAGGAGGAGCAGTACTTC. It specifies CASSLNLWRVEEEQYF.

The chain employs TRBV7-2 and TRBJ2-3, with D tentatively TRBD2 (6 bases). Trimming took off 2 bases at V and 1 base at J, with 10 bases between the two ends. The CDR3 spans 15 residues. CDR1 is SGHTA, CDR2 FQGNSA, per germline. CDR3: CASSLREAGTDTQYF. Here the CDR3 DNA reads TGTGCCAGCAGCTTAAGGGAGGCAGGCACAGATACGCAGTATTTT.

This rearrangement joins TRBV11-2 to TRBJ2-1; the D gene is possibly TRBD2 (6 bases). The CDR3 loop spans 16 amino acids. V shed 1 base and J shed 2 bases, with 12 bases lying between them. Germline values: CDR1 SGHAT, CDR2 FQNNGV. The CDR3 reads CASSLVGGVTYNEQFF. Written as DNA, the CDR3 is TGTGCCAGCAGCTTAGTCGGAGGGGTTACCTACAATGAGCAGTTCTTC.

The V call is TRBV5-8, the J call TRBJ1-1; no reliable D call. V was shortened by 1 base and J by 0 bases, with 7 bases between the two germline ends. The CDR3 covers 14 residues. CDR1 is SGHTS and CDR2 is YDEGEE in the germline V gene. CDR3 in amino acids: CASSLRQMNTEAFF. In DNA form, the CDR3 reads TGTGCCAGCAGCTTGAGGCAAATGAACACTGAAGCTTTCTTT. The complete variable domain, with remaining parts taken from reference TRBV5-8 and TRBJ1-1, reads EAGVTQSPTHLIKTRGQQATLRCSPISGHTSVYWYQQALGLGLQFLLWYDEGEERNRGNFPPRFSGRQFPNYSSELNVNALELEDSALYLCASSLRQMNTEAFFGQGTRLTVV.

The gene calls are TRBV7-2 and TRBJ2-2; the D gene is possibly TRBD1 (5 bases). Germline values: CDR1 SGHTA, CDR2 FQGNSA. This CDR3 is built from 11 residues. Trimming cost V 7 bases and J 9 bases, with 9 bases left between them. The CDR3 protein is CASIRGRELFF. For the CDR3, the DNA is TGTGCCAGCATTAGGGGCCGGGAGCTGTTTTTT.

The chain employs TRBV6-6 and TRBJ2-7; no definite D call. This CDR3 has 12 amino acids. Germline CDR1 reads MNHNY; CDR2 reads SVGAGI (reference sequence). Trimming pared 0 bases from V and 2 bases from J, leaving 2 bases between. The chain's CDR3 is CASSYSAYEQYF. The CDR3 DNA sequence: TGTGCCAGCAGTTACTCGGCCTACGAGCAGTACTTC.

The J gene is TRBJ2-3, the V gene TRBV30; 15 positions match TRBD2. CDR1 and CDR2 from the germline V gene are GTSNPN and SVGIG (reference sequence). The CDR3 spans 16 residues. Losses at the gene ends were 2 bases for V and 6 bases for J; bases not matched to a gene: 6. The chain's CDR3 is CAWSSGLAGGRDTQYF. For the CDR3, the DNA is TGTGCCTGGAGTTCCGGACTAGCGGGGGGGAGGGATACGCAGTATTTT.

This rearrangement joins TRBV19 to TRBJ1-1; 9 nucleotides match TRBD1. V lost 7 bases to trimming and J lost 4 bases; unmatched junction nucleotides: 10. This CDR3 contains 15 residues. Germline values: CDR1 LNHDA, CDR2 SQIVND (reference sequence). CDR3 in DNA: TGTGCCAGTACCGACCACAGGGGGCTGAGCACTGAAGCTTTCTTT. Translated, it gives CASTDHRGLSTEAFF. Looking up the rest from reference TRBV19 and TRBJ1-1 gives the full variable domain: DGGITQSPKYLFRKEGQNVTLSCEQNLNHDAMYWYRQDPGQGLRLIYYSQIVNDFQKGDIAEGYSVSREKKESFPLTVTSAQKNPTAFYLCASTDHRGLSTEAFFGQGTRLTVV.

The chain carries TRBV10-2 and TRBJ1-2, with D possibly TRBD1 on 5 matching bases. The CDR3 has 14 amino acids. With 4 bases removed from V and 0 bases from J, the gap between germline ends came to 9 bases. The V gene's germline CDR1 is WSHSY and CDR2 SAAADI. In nucleotides, the CDR3 is TGCGCCAGCAGTGCGGGACGGACTAACTATGGCTACACCTTC. Translation: CASSAGRTNYGYTF.

V and J are TRBV6-6 and TRBJ2-5; D gene uncertain. The DNA matches TRBJ2-7 better at its end, which makes the J call doubtful. Germline V gene data show CDR1 as MNHNY and CDR2 as SVGAGI (reference sequence). There are 12 residues in the CDR3. CDR3 region: CASSYSAYEQYF. As DNA, the CDR3 is TGTGCCAGCAGTTACTCGGCCTACGAGCAGTACTTC.

The chain links TRBV4-2 to TRBJ2-1; 7 bases align to TRBD2. The CDR3 length is 15 residues. The V and J ends lost 1 base and 4 bases, in that order; junction bases with no gene match: 4. CDR1 and CDR2 (germline): LGHNA, YNFKEQ. CDR3 sequence (DNA): TGTGCCAGCAGCCAAGGCGGGGAGGGGTACAATGAGCAGTTCTTC. It codes for CASSQGGEGYNEQFF.

The gene calls are TRBV30 and TRBJ1-1; tentative D call: TRBD1 (6 bases). The V gene's germline CDR1 is GTSNPN and CDR2 SVGIG (reference sequence). V was shortened by 0 bases and J by 5 bases, with 13 bases between the two germline ends. The CDR3 consists of 14 residues. CDR3 region: CAWSVLQGGTEAFF. CDR3 in DNA: TGTGCCTGGAGTGTACTACAGGGAGGGACTGAAGCTTTCTTT.

The chain combines TRBV19 with TRBJ2-1; D is unclear. V was cut by 5 bases and J by 4 bases, with 9 bases left in between. CDR1 is LNHDA and CDR2 is SQIVND in the germline V gene (reference sequence). This CDR3 spans 13 amino acids. Written as DNA, the CDR3 is TGTGCCAGTAGTTTGGCACTATACAATGAGCAGTTCTTC. Residues: CASSLALYNEQFF.

As to this clone: The sample carries other DNA sequences with the same CDR3. V gene TRBV6-5 combines with J gene TRBJ1-4; D may be TRBD1 (5 bases). The germline gives CDR1 MNHEY, CDR2 SVGAGI. V gave up 2 bases and J gave up 5 bases, with 12 bases separating them. The CDR3 runs 15 residues. The CDR3 reads CASSYRGRTNEKLFF. In nucleotides, the CDR3 is TGTGCCAGCAGTTACCGGGGACGAACGAATGAAAAACTGTTTTTT.

This chain uses TRBV30 with TRBJ2-7; the D is unclear. V was pared by 3 bases and J by 3 bases, with 9 bases between. Per germline, CDR1 GTSNPN and CDR2 SVGIG (reference sequence). The CDR3 totals 12 residues. Here the CDR3 reads CAWRPKGYEQYF. The CDR3 bases are TGTGCCTGGAGGCCTAAGGGCTACGAGCAGTACTTC.

The V and J genes are TRBV6-5 and TRBJ2-3; TRBD1 matches at 9 bases. CDR3 length equals 15 residues. J was trimmed by 5 bases and V by 4 bases; bases with no gene match: 7. Germline V gives CDR1 MNHEY, CDR2 SVGAGI. This CDR3 is CASSFAGTGRDTQYF. CDR3 coding DNA: TGTGCCAGCAGTTTTGCCGGGACAGGGAGAGATACGCAGTATTTT.

V usage is TRBV9 and J usage is TRBJ1-6; TRBD1 matches at 8 bases. Looked up from germline, CDR1 is SGDLS and CDR2 is YYNGEE. The CDR3 loop spans 14 amino acids. The V gene end was trimmed by 2 bases and the J gene end by 9 bases; junction bases not matched to a gene: 4. CDR3: CASSVQGTGSPLHF. CDR3 coding DNA: TGTGCCAGCAGCGTCCAGGGGACAGGTTCACCCCTCCACTTT.

Comments on this clone: Sequence at one end of the junction differs from germline and may be a read error. The rearrangement uses TRBV13 and TRBJ1-1; D gene ambiguous. CDR3 size: 12 residues. Germline V gene sequence: CDR1 PRHDT, CDR2 FYEKMQ (reference sequence). CDR3 region: CASGFFGSEAFF. DNA for the CDR3: TGTGCCAGCGGCTTCTTTGGGTCTGAAGCTTTCTTT. The full variable domain, completed using reference TRBV13 and TRBJ1-1, is AAGVIQSPRHLIKEKRETATLKCYPIPRHDTVYWYQQGPGQDPQFLISFYEKMQSDKGSIPDRFSAQQFSDYHSELNMSSLELGDSALYFCASGFFGSEAFFGQGTRLTVV.

The chain couples TRBV6-6 to TRBJ1-2; D is possibly TRBD1 (5 bases). CDR3 size: 15 residues. Trimming took 0 bases from V and 6 from J, leaving 14 bases between them. Germline CDR1 reads MNHNY; CDR2 reads SVGAGI (reference sequence). The CDR3 is CASSYSNTLGDGYTF. Here the CDR3 DNA reads TGTGCCAGCAGTTACTCGAATACCTTGGGGGATGGCTACACCTTC.

V gene TRBV5-4 combines with J gene TRBJ2-1; a possible D gene is TRBD2 (6 bases). Between the trimmed V and J ends, which lost 4 bases and 0 bases, there was a span of 11 bases. Looked up from germline, CDR1 is SGHNT and CDR2 is YYREEE (reference sequence). The length of the CDR3 is 15 residues. CDR3 protein: CASSATRSSYNEQFF. The DNA of the CDR3 is TGTGCCAGCAGCGCGACTAGGTCCTCCTACAATGAGCAGTTCTTC.

V and J are TRBV7-2 and TRBJ1-5; 8 positions match TRBD1. The CDR3 runs 14 residues. Trimming removed 4 bases from V and 4 bases from J; junction bases left unmatched: 3. Germline-derived CDR1 and CDR2 are SGHTA and FQGNSA. The CDR3 loop reads CASSWRQGNQPQHF. CDR3 DNA: TGTGCCAGCAGCTGGCGACAGGGGAATCAGCCCCAGCATTTT. The full variable domain, its missing parts supplied by reference TRBV7-2 and TRBJ1-5, is GAGVSQSPSNKVTEKGKDVELRCDPISGHTALYWYRQSLGQGLEFLIYFQGNSAPDKSGLPSDRFSAERTGGSVSTLTIQRTQQEDSAVYLCASSWRQGNQPQHFGDGTRLSIL.

This clone was detected only a few times. The chain links TRBV7-9 to TRBJ2-1; tentative D call: TRBD2 (5 bases). Germline V gene lookup returns CDR1 SEHNR and CDR2 FQNEAQ (reference sequence). This CDR3 region has 15 residues. Trimming removed 5 bases at V and 2 bases at J, with 13 bases between. CDR3 amino acids: CASSLSGTTYNEQFF. CDR3 DNA sequence: TGTGCCAGCAGCCTAAGCGGAACAACCTACAATGAGCAGTTCTTC.

The genes are TRBV19 and TRBJ2-5; D perhaps matches TRBD2 (5 bases). The CDR3 extends over 15 amino acids. Looked up from germline, CDR1 is LNHDA and CDR2 is SQIVND (reference sequence). Trimming stripped 6 bases from V and 1 base from J, with 15 bases between. Here the CDR3 reads CASRPRGRGQETQYF. The CDR3 DNA reads as TGTGCCAGTAGACCCCGAGGACGGGGCCAAGAGACCCAGTACTTC.

There are a few counts of this clone. Other DNA variants within this sample encode the same CDR3. V gene TRBV5-5 combines with J gene TRBJ1-2; a possible D gene is TRBD1 (6 bases). CDR3 length equals 15 residues. The ends were cut back, 0 bases at V and 3 bases at J, with 12 bases in the middle. Germline V gene lookup returns CDR1 SGHKS and CDR2 YYEKEE (reference sequence). The chain's CDR3 is CASSLVVGADYGYTF. DNA of the CDR3: TGTGCCAGCAGCTTGGTTGTGGGGGCTGACTATGGCTACACCTTC.

The chain carries TRBV7-2 and TRBJ2-3, with 9 bases that match TRBD2. V gave up 4 bases and J gave up 3 bases; unmatched junction bases: 8. The V gene's germline CDR1 is SGHTA and CDR2 FQGNSA. The CDR3 is made up of 16 amino acids. CDR3 DNA sequence: TGTGCCAGCAGCTCCCAAGCCCTAGCGGGGACAGATACGCAGTATTTT. Its protein is CASSSQALAGTDTQYF.

The rearrangement joins TRBV27 to TRBJ2-2; tentatively, D is TRBD1 (6 bases). Trimming shortened V by 6 bases and J by 5 bases, and 16 bases separated the two germline ends. The V gene's germline CDR1 is MNHEY and CDR2 SMNVEV (reference sequence). CDR3 length: 15 amino acids. The CDR3 nucleotides read TGTGCCAGCAGGAACAGGGCAACGGAGACCGGGGAGCTGTTTTTT. As protein: CASRNRATETGELFF.

This clone has just a few counts. The chain is built from TRBV11-1 and TRBJ1-1, with D hard to call. This CDR3 region has 12 residues. Germline V gives CDR1 SGHAT, CDR2 FQDESV (reference sequence). Trimming cost V 5 bases and J 6 bases, with 10 bases left between them. CDR3 sequence (DNA): TGTGCCAGCAGCCTACTCGACGCTGAAGCTTTCTTT. This encodes CASSLLDAEAFF. Based on the CDR3 plus reference TRBV11-1 and TRBJ1-1, the full variable domain is EAEVAQSPRYKITEKSQAVAFWCDPISGHATLYWYRQILGQGPELLVQFQDESVVDDSQLPKDRFSAERLKGVDSTLKIQPAELGDSAMYLCASSLLDAEAFFGQGTRLTVV.